Detailed here is one T cell receptor beta chain. Its target is unknown. Method: immunoSEQ multiplex PCR; TCRdb's copy keeps in-frame clones and lacks some. The table has approximately 100,000 clones, around nine tenths seen once; the top ten hold approximately 3%. The data are from a study of T cell responses to AZD1222 COVID-19 vaccine. Regarding the study as a whole: Most donors were white British, females outnumbered males, and clonal diversity was possibly underestimated.

There are 15 residues in the CDR3. Per germline, CDR1 SSHAT and CDR2 FNYEAQ (reference sequence). Trimming removed 5 bases from V and 5 bases from J, with 18 bases in between. V is TRBV7-7 and J is TRBJ2-5; D possibly uses TRBD1 or TRBD2 (6 bases each). This TCR was recovered from an adult who received the MenACWY meningococcal vaccine as a control. Here the sequenced sample was peripheral blood, taken 28 days after the second dose of the MenACWY control vaccine. The CDR3 loop reads CASSRTTGAEETQYF. CDR3 DNA: TGTGCCAGCAGCCGGACTACGGGGGCGGAGGAGACCCAGTACTTC. Full variable domain (missing parts from reference TRBV7-7 and TRBJ2-5): GAGVSQSPRYKVTKRGQDVTLRCDPISSHATLYWYQQALGQGPEFLTYFNYEAQPDKSGLPSDRFSAERPEGSISTLTIQRTEQRDSAMYRCASSRTTGAEETQYFGPGTRLLVL.